The 22 T cell receptor beta chains below were found in one sample sequenced in a study of CD8 T cells in Susac syndrome. Random hexamers served to reverse transcribe about 0.5 to 1 ug RNA. Each CDR3 protein gets one entry after TCRdb re-called the immunoSEQ multiplex PCR reads with MiXCR. The sample lists about 180,000 distinct CDR3 sequences, 85% to 95% occurring once. Sequencing used CD4+ T cells from PBMCs. The source is a human donor with multiple sclerosis.

The V gene is TRBV18, the J gene TRBJ2-5; a possible D gene is TRBD1 (5 bases). Germline V gene data show CDR1 as KGHSH and CDR2 as LQKENI. The CDR3 contains 13 residues. Trimming stripped 6 bases from V and 2 bases from J, with 10 bases between. The CDR3: CASSANRQETQYF. In nucleotides, the CDR3 is TGTGCCAGCTCCGCAAACAGGCAAGAGACCCAGTACTTC. The full variable domain, its missing parts supplied by reference TRBV18 and TRBJ2-5, is NAGVMQNPRHLVRRRGQEARLRCSPMKGHSHVYWYRQLPEEGLKFMVYLQKENIIDESGMPKERFSAEFPKEGPSILRIQQVVRGDSAAYFCASSANRQETQYFGPGTRLLVL.

The chain combines TRBV10-3 with TRBJ2-7; D gene uncertain. Trimming removed 3 bases from V and 3 bases from J, with 9 bases in between. Germline assignment: CDR1 ENHRY and CDR2 SYGVKD. The CDR3 is 13 amino acids. CDR3 in DNA: TGTGCCATCAGTGATTCTGGGGTCTACGAGCAGTACTTC. It codes for CAISDSGVYEQYF.

This clonotype showed up just once. The chain carries TRBV5-4 and TRBJ2-3; TRBD2 aligns across 7 bases. V gave up 5 bases and J gave up 3 bases; unmatched junction bases: 12. The CDR3 runs to 16 residues. Germline assignment: CDR1 SGHNT and CDR2 YYREEE (reference sequence). The CDR3 DNA is TGTGCCAGCAGAAAACCGGGACCCGGGGGGACAGATACGCAGTATTTT. Amino acids: CASRKPGPGGTDTQYF.

The chain couples TRBV20-1 to TRBJ1-5, with 8 bases identical to TRBD1. Trimming at V came to 0 bases and at J to 5 bases, leaving 9 bases not matched to a gene. Germline CDR1 and CDR2: DFQATT and SNEGSKA (reference sequence). This CDR3 region has 16 residues. CDR3 loop: CSARDLGRGQDQPQHF. CDR3 nucleotide sequence: TGCAGTGCTAGAGATCTGGGCAGGGGGCAGGATCAGCCCCAGCATTTT.

This sequence joins TRBV19 and TRBJ2-3; D not resolved. The CDR3 extends over 16 amino acids. Trimming pared 5 bases from V and 2 bases from J, leaving 17 bases between. CDR1 LNHDA and CDR2 SQIVND come from the germline V gene (reference sequence). CDR3: CASSPRTEVPTDTQYF. The CDR3 DNA sequence: TGTGCCAGTAGTCCAAGGACGGAAGTTCCCACAGATACGCAGTATTTT.

This clonotype was picked up one time. The chain is built from TRBV27 and TRBJ2-5; unclear D gene. Germline loops: CDR1 MNHEY, CDR2 SMNVEV (reference sequence). This CDR3 spans 13 amino acids. Deletions cut 7 bases from V and 0 bases from J, with 9 bases between. CDR3 coding DNA: TGTGCCAGCACCCGGCGGTACCAAGAGACCCAGTACTTC. Amino acids: CASTRRYQETQYF.

The rearrangement uses TRBV28 and TRBJ1-5; no reliable D call. V was pared by 5 bases and J by 7 bases, with 12 bases between. This CDR3 contains 13 residues. CDR1 and CDR2 from the germline V gene are MDHEN and SYDVKM. CDR3 nucleotides: TGTGCCAGCAGTCGGAGGGCTCGGCAGCCCCAGCATTTT. Protein: CASSRRARQPQHF.

The rearrangement uses TRBV28 and TRBJ2-7; the D gene could be TRBD1 or TRBD2 (5 bases each). The germline gives CDR1 MDHEN, CDR2 SYDVKM. This CDR3 is 13 amino acids long. V lost 5 bases and J lost 5, with 13 bases in between. Here the CDR3 reads CASSPGRGDEQYF. The CDR3 coding sequence is TGTGCCAGCAGTCCAGGTCGGGGCGACGAGCAGTACTTC.

The chain carries TRBV2 and TRBJ2-2; no clear D gene. CDR3 length equals 15 residues. Trimming took 3 bases from V and 0 from J, leaving 8 bases between them. CDR1 is SNHLY, CDR2 FYNNEI, per germline. The CDR3 loop reads CASSEGTANTGELFF. In nucleotides, the CDR3 is TGTGCCAGCAGTGAGGGAACGGCGAACACCGGGGAGCTGTTTTTT.

The chain joins TRBV7-9 to TRBJ1-1, with TRBD1 as a possible D gene (6 bases). The length of the CDR3 is 11 residues. Deletions cut 5 bases from V and 9 bases from J, with 10 bases between. The germline V gene has CDR1 SEHNR and CDR2 FQNEAQ (reference sequence). The CDR3: CASSLDRQAFF. In DNA, the CDR3 is TGTGCCAGCAGCCTCGACAGGCAAGCTTTCTTT.

This chain connects TRBV10-3 to TRBJ1-1; no reliable D call. V lost 4 bases and J lost 1, with 13 bases in between. The germline CDR1 and CDR2 sequences are ENHRY and SYGVKD. The CDR3 has 15 amino acids. This CDR3 reads CAISATSWQNTEAFF. CDR3 coding DNA: TGTGCCATCAGTGCCACCAGTTGGCAGAACACTGAAGCTTTCTTT.

The rearrangement joins TRBV10-3 to TRBJ2-7; TRBD1 matches 7 bases. V lost 10 bases and J lost 2; bases outside the gene matches: 2. CDR1 and CDR2 from the germline V gene are ENHRY and SYGVKD. The CDR3 has 11 amino acids. The CDR3 spells CATTGAYEQYF. The DNA of the CDR3 is TGTGCCACCACAGGGGCCTACGAGCAGTACTTC.

The chain joins TRBV18 to TRBJ1-2, with 7 bases aligning to TRBD1. V lost 3 bases, J lost 8 bases, and 9 bases stayed unmatched. The CDR3 covers 14 residues. CDR1 is KGHSH and CDR2 is LQKENI in the germline V gene. The CDR3 sequence is CASSPGTEARGYTF. The CDR3 DNA reads as TGTGCCAGCTCACCCGGGACAGAGGCTCGCGGCTACACCTTC.

This chain joins TRBV2 and TRBJ2-5; tentatively, D is TRBD2 (6 bases). Germline V lookup: CDR1 SNHLY, CDR2 FYNNEI. Trimming removed 11 bases at V and 4 bases at J, with 20 bases between. This CDR3 is 14 amino acids long. CDR3 nucleotides: TGTGCCGGCGCTAATAAGGACTATCCAGAGACCCAGTACTTC. Protein product: CAGANKDYPETQYF.

The J gene is TRBJ2-5, the V gene TRBV5-1, with TRBD2 identical over 8 bases. Trimming took 2 bases from V and 4 from J; bases not matched to a gene: 4. The CDR3 consists of 14 residues. Germline lookup yields CDR1 SGHRS and CDR2 YFSETQ. CDR3 sequence: CASSFGGAAETQYF. For the CDR3, the DNA is TGCGCCAGCAGCTTCGGGGGGGCCGCAGAGACCCAGTACTTC.

The genes are TRBV5-6 and TRBJ2-2, with 16 bases identical to TRBD2. CDR3 length: 18 amino acids. The trim removed 4 bases at V and 5 bases at J, leaving 8 bases unmatched. The germline CDR1 and CDR2 sequences are SGHDT and YYEEEE. The chain's CDR3 is CASSRGLAGGRVTGELFF. CDR3 DNA: TGTGCCAGCAGCCGGGGACTAGCGGGAGGGAGAGTGACCGGGGAGCTGTTTTTT. The full variable domain, rest sourced from reference TRBV5-6 and TRBJ2-2, is DAGVTQSPTHLIKTRGQQVTLRCSPKSGHDTVSWYQQALGQGPQFIFQYYEEEERQRGNFPDRFSGHQFPNYSSELNVNALLLGDSALYLCASSRGLAGGRVTGELFFGEGSRLTVL.

The rearrangement links TRBV21-1 to TRBJ2-3; no DNA check was done on the table's D call, TRBD2. TRBV21-1 is given as a pseudogene. The CDR3 is 15 amino acids. The CDR3 spells CASSSRTRDEDTQYF. The CDR3, as DNA: TGTGCCAGCAGCTCCCGGACTAGGGACGAGGATACGCAGTATTTT.

The J gene is TRBJ2-3, the V gene TRBV10-3; 7 nucleotides agree with TRBD2. The CDR3 sequence is 14 residues long. Germline CDR1 and CDR2: ENHRY and SYGVKD. V dropped 6 bases and J dropped 2; count of bases not matched to a gene: 5. The CDR3 DNA sequence: TGTGCCATCAGGCCGGGACTACCCACAGATACGCAGTATTTT. Translated, it gives CAIRPGLPTDTQYF.

DNA of the CDR3: TGTGCCAGCATGGAGAGGGGCTATGGCTACACCTTC. It is translated as CASMERGYGYTF. The gene calls are TRBV6-5 and TRBJ1-2; D is possibly TRBD1 (5 bases). Looked up from germline, CDR1 is MNHEY and CDR2 is SVGAGI. V lost 7 bases to trimming and J lost 4 bases, with 10 bases between them. The CDR3 totals 12 residues.

V gene TRBV3-1 combines with J gene TRBJ2-7; no definite D call. V was clipped by 0 bases and J by 7 bases, with 16 bases between them. The CDR3 covers 15 residues. Germline V gene data show CDR1 as LGHDT and CDR2 as YNNKEL (reference sequence). CDR3 residues: CASSQEGAGEWEQYF. The CDR3 DNA is TGTGCCAGCAGCCAAGAAGGTGCAGGAGAGTGGGAGCAGTACTTC.

CDR3 nucleotides: TGTGCCAGCAGGCGGGACAGACCATTCTCCTACGAGCAGTACTTC. Translated, it gives CASRRDRPFSYEQYF. The V call is TRBV2, the J call TRBJ2-7; the D gene is possibly TRBD1 (7 bases). This CDR3 has 15 amino acids. Trimming removed 6 bases from V and 0 bases from J, with 15 bases in between. In germline, CDR1 is SNHLY, CDR2 FYNNEI. The entire variable domain, with the rest obtained from reference TRBV2 and TRBJ2-7, is as follows: EPEVTQTPSHQVTQMGQEVILRCVPISNHLYFYWYRQILGQKVEFLVSFYNNEISEKSEIFDDQFSVERPDGSNFTLKIRSTKLEDSAMYFCASRRDRPFSYEQYFGPGTRLTVT.

V gene TRBV11-2 combines with J gene TRBJ2-7, with D perhaps matching TRBD1 (5 bases). The length of the CDR3 is 12 residues. V was shortened by 3 bases and J by 7 bases, with 10 bases between the two germline ends. Germline loops: CDR1 SGHAT, CDR2 FQNNGV. CDR3 region: CASSFRGGEQYF. DNA for the CDR3: TGTGCCAGCAGCTTTAGGGGTGGGGAGCAGTACTTC.